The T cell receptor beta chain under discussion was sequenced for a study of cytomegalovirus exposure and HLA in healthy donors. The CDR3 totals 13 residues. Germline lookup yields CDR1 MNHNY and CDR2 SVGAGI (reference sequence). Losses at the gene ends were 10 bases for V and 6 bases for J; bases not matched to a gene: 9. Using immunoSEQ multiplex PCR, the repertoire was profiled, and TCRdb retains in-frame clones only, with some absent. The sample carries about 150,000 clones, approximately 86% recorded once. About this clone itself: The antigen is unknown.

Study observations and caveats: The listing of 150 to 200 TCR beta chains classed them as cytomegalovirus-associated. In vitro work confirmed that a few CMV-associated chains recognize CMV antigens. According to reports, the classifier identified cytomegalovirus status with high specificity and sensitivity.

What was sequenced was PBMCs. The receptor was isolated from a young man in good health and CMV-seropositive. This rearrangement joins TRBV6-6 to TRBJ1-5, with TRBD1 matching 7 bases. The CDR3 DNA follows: TGTGCCATCAATGACAGGGTTAGTCAGCCCCAGCATTTT. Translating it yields CAINDRVSQPQHF.